This passage covers 21 T cell receptor beta chains from one sample sequenced in a study of blood T cells in healthy people across ages. Primers used in a second PCR of roughly 6 to 11 cycles were a sample-barcoded 5' primer and a J-beta primer mix. MiXCR, run by TCRdb on the 5' RACE reads, gives a single entry per CDR3 protein. The sample has over 550,000 distinct CDR3 sequences, approximately 30% seen once; the top ten hold 15% to 18%. The sample comprised blood. The receptors derive from a woman at least 80 years old in good health.

This clonotype was recorded many times. The chain joins TRBV7-2 to TRBJ2-7, with TRBD2 matching over 7 bases. Germline CDR1 and CDR2: SGHTA and FQGNSA. With 1 base clipped from V and 6 bases from J, the junction kept 15 bases outside the gene matches. CDR3 size: 17 residues. The CDR3 coding sequence is TGTGCCAGCAGCTTAGTGGGGGGGGGAGGGGCGCGTAGCGAGCAGTACTTC. Its translation: CASSLVGGGGARSEQYF.

This clonotype was counted only a few times. The chain uses TRBV19 and TRBJ1-2; D remains unclear. Germline V gene sequence: CDR1 LNHDA, CDR2 SQIVND (reference sequence). The V end was cut by 5 bases, the J end by 6 bases, with 10 bases between. The CDR3 totals 12 residues. The CDR3 sequence is CASSQAMDGYTF. CDR3 DNA sequence: TGTGCCAGTAGTCAGGCGATGGATGGCTACACCTTC.

This clonotype showed up many times. The chain carries TRBV20-1 and TRBJ2-7; a possible D gene is TRBD2 (5 bases). Germline V lookup: CDR1 DFQATT, CDR2 SNEGSKA (reference sequence). V shed 0 bases and J shed 6 bases, with 12 bases lying between them. CDR3 size: 13 residues. The CDR3 DNA reads TGCAGTGCTAGAGACGTACTAGGTGGCGAGCAGTACTTC. This codes for CSARDVLGGEQYF.

The CDR3 DNA reads TGCGCCAGCAGCCTATCCCGGGGGACCGGGGAGCTGTTTTTT. Protein product: CASSLSRGTGELFF. The chain employs TRBV4-3 and TRBJ2-2; possibly TRBD2 for D (6 bases). This CDR3 region has 14 residues. V was trimmed by 4 bases and J by 5 bases, leaving 11 bases between them. The germline gives CDR1 LGHNA, CDR2 YSLEER.

The chain is built from TRBV19 and TRBJ2-3; D remains unclear. V lost 0 bases and J 6 bases, leaving 10 bases between the germline ends. Germline V gene data show CDR1 as LNHDA and CDR2 as SQIVND (reference sequence). The CDR3 sequence is 14 residues long. DNA for the CDR3: TGTGCCAGTAGTATAGATCGGGCCGTTGATACGCAGTATTTT. Its protein product is CASSIDRAVDTQYF.

This chain uses TRBV2 with TRBJ2-1, with TRBD2 matching 7 bases. Trimming cost V 6 bases and J 8 bases; bases outside gene matches: 7. The CDR3 consists of 13 residues. Per germline, CDR1 SNHLY and CDR2 FYNNEI. The CDR3 here is CASRGRGRDEQFF. As DNA, the CDR3 is TGTGCCAGCAGGGGGCGGGGGAGGGATGAGCAGTTCTTC.

In its sample, this clonotype was seen many times. The chain joins TRBV15 to TRBJ2-1; D is possibly TRBD1 (5 bases). CDR1 LNHNV and CDR2 YYDKDF come from the germline V gene (reference sequence). The CDR3 runs to 14 residues. Trimming took off 7 bases at V and 0 bases at J, with 10 bases between the two ends. The CDR3 protein is CATTPTDSYNEQFF. The CDR3 DNA sequence: TGTGCCACCACCCCGACAGACTCCTACAATGAGCAGTTCTTC.

The chain joins TRBV5-1 to TRBJ2-7; TRBD1 aligns across 12 bases. The J segment lost 6 bases and the V segment lost 4 bases, leaving 8 bases of the junction unmatched. Germline CDR1 is SGHRS and CDR2 is YFSETQ. This CDR3 contains 15 residues. The CDR3 is CASSLPGTGGVEQYF. The CDR3 nucleotides are TGCGCCAGCAGCCTCCCTGGGACAGGGGGCGTCGAGCAGTACTTC.

This chain joins TRBV20-1 and TRBJ1-6; a weak D match, TRBD1 (6 bases). The CDR3 runs 13 residues. V dropped 3 bases and J dropped 6 bases, with 9 bases sitting between them. Germline V gives CDR1 DFQATT, CDR2 SNEGSKA (reference sequence). In nucleotides, the CDR3 is TGCAGTGCTAGTCAGGGGATTAATTCACCCCTCCACTTT. It specifies CSASQGINSPLHF.

This chain uses TRBV12-5 with TRBJ1-1; 7 bases are shared with TRBD1. The V segment lost 5 bases and the J segment 5 bases; nucleotides outside the gene matches: 11. The germline V gene has CDR1 LGHNT and CDR2 FRNRAP. CDR3 size: 15 residues. The DNA for the CDR3 is TGTGCTAGTGGTCACCCAACAGGGGTGAGAACTGAAGCTTTCTTT. It encodes CASGHPTGVRTEAFF.

The rearrangement uses TRBV20-1 and TRBJ2-5, with D tentatively TRBD2 (6 bases). V was clipped by 1 base and J by 5 bases, with 11 bases between them. In germline, CDR1 is DFQATT, CDR2 SNEGSKA (reference sequence). CDR3 size: 13 residues. Written as DNA, the CDR3 is TGCAGTGCTAGAGTGGGGCTAGCGGAGACCCAGTACTTC. Protein product: CSARVGLAETQYF.

This clonotype has more than one count but fewer than ten. V is TRBV20-1 and J is TRBJ1-2; D is undetermined. Germline lookup yields CDR1 DFQATT and CDR2 SNEGSKA (reference sequence). The V end lost 1 base, the J end lost 6 bases, and 6 bases lay between the germline ends. The CDR3 sequence is 11 residues long. CDR3 sequence: CSARVGNGYTF. DNA for the CDR3: TGCAGTGCTAGAGTCGGAAATGGCTACACCTTC.

The chain links TRBV18 to TRBJ2-5, with D perhaps matching TRBD1 (5 bases). The J call is uncertain, as TRBJ2-1 better fits the DNA end. The CDR3 contains 15 residues. CDR1 is KGHSH, CDR2 LQKENI, per germline. The CDR3 loop is CASSPDSISQETQFF. DNA for the CDR3: TGTGCCAGCTCACCAGACAGCATTAGCCAAGAGACCCAGTTCTTC.

This chain links TRBV4-3 with TRBJ2-2; 10 nucleotides match TRBD1. The J segment lost 2 bases and the V segment lost 1 base, leaving 4 bases of the junction unmatched. Germline V gene sequence: CDR1 LGHNA, CDR2 YSLEER. The CDR3 sequence is 17 residues long. The CDR3 is CASSQARQGANTGELFF. Written as DNA, the CDR3 is TGCGCCAGCAGCCAAGCGAGACAGGGGGCAAACACCGGGGAGCTGTTTTTT.

This clonotype was found many times. The chain uses TRBV30 and TRBJ2-6, with D uncertain. CDR3 length equals 15 residues. The germline gives CDR1 GTSNPN, CDR2 SVGIG (reference sequence). V was cut by 2 bases and J by 0 bases, with 8 bases left in between. Here the CDR3 DNA reads TGTGCCTGGAGTAGAGCAAGCTCTGGGGCCAACGTCCTGACTTTC. Translation gives CAWSRASSGANVLTF.

This clonotype turned up a few times. A much larger clone sits a single nucleotide away, making a read error possible. The genes are TRBV7-3 and TRBJ2-7, with unresolved D. Trimming shortened V by 1 base and J by 7 bases, and 11 bases separated the two germline ends. This CDR3 spans 13 amino acids. Germline CDR1 is SGHTA and CDR2 is FQGTGA. The CDR3 DNA reads as TGTGCCAGCAGCTTAATGGGGATGGGTGAGCAGTACTTC. Its protein is CASSLMGMGEQYF.

Comment on this clonotype: Germline is not matched at one junction end, which may reflect a read error. The chain links TRBV7-9 to TRBJ2-1; maybe TRBD1 (6 bases). Germline values: CDR1 SEHNR, CDR2 FQNEAQ (reference sequence). This CDR3 is built from 14 residues. CDR3 nucleotides: TGTGCCAGCAGCGTAGCTACAGGGCAGGACGGGCAGTTCTTC. As protein: CASSVATGQDGQFF.

V gene TRBV12-3 or TRBV12-4 combines with J gene TRBJ2-3; perhaps TRBD1 as D (7 bases). V was clipped by 5 bases and J by 2 bases, with 14 bases between them. The CDR3 is 15 residues long. The CDR3 here is CASSRTGGPTDTQYF. The CDR3 coding sequence is TGTGCCAGCAGTAGGACAGGAGGGCCCACAGATACGCAGTATTTT.

The chain links TRBV19 to TRBJ2-2; 7 nucleotides line up with TRBD1. The CDR3 contains 16 residues. Unmatched junction bases numbered 7, after V lost 4 bases and J lost 2 bases. The germline V gene has CDR1 LNHDA and CDR2 SQIVND (reference sequence). The CDR3 reads CASSNPGQLNTGELFF. The CDR3 DNA reads as TGTGCCAGTAGTAACCCGGGACAGCTAAACACCGGGGAGCTGTTTTTT.

A note on this clonotype: A read error is possible here, since a much larger clone lies one base away. The chain uses TRBV28 and TRBJ1-5, with 8 bases that match TRBD1. J gave up 3 bases and V 11 bases, and 9 bases lay outside the gene matches. From germline, CDR1 is MDHEN and CDR2 SYDVKM. CDR3 length equals 14 residues. The CDR3 region has the DNA TGTGCCTCACAACAGGGGGGAAACAATCAGCCCCAGCATTTT. Its protein product is CASQQGGNNQPQHF. The whole variable domain, remainder taken from reference TRBV28 and TRBJ1-5, is DVKVTQSSRYLVKRTGEKVFLECVQDMDHENMFWYRQDPGLGLRLIYFSYDVKMKEKGDIPEGYSVSREKKERFSLILESASTNQTSMYLCASQQGGNNQPQHFGDGTRLSIL.

In regard to this clonotype: A much larger clonotype is one base distant, so this may be a read error. The chain couples TRBV28 to TRBJ2-7; 9 positions match TRBD1. Looked up from germline, CDR1 is MDHEN and CDR2 is SYDVKM. The trim removed 5 bases at V and 5 bases at J, leaving 4 bases unmatched. CDR3 size: 13 residues. The CDR3: CASSETGGDEQYF. CDR3 DNA: TGTGCCAGCAGTGAGACAGGGGGGGACGAGCAGTACTTC.